These 7 T cell receptor beta chains were sequenced from one sample in a study of CD8 T cells in Susac syndrome. After extraction with the RNeasy kit, 0.5 to 1 ug of the RNA was reverse transcribed using random hexamers. TCRdb itself ran the immunoSEQ multiplex PCR reads through MiXCR, one entry per CDR3 protein. The sample includes about 73,000 distinct CDR3 sequences, about 95% of them seen just once. Sequenced material: CD8+ T cells from PBMCs. These receptors all stem from a human donor with multiple sclerosis.

The chain recombines TRBV20-1 with TRBJ1-1, with D maybe TRBD1 (5 bases). The V gene's germline CDR1 is DFQATT and CDR2 SNEGSKA (reference sequence). CDR3 length: 13 amino acids. V was trimmed by 3 bases and J by 1 base, leaving 9 bases between them. CDR3 sequence: CSASLDKNTEAFF. Written as DNA, the CDR3 is TGCAGTGCTAGCCTGGACAAGAACACTGAAGCTTTCTTT.

This clonotype occurred once. The chain recombines TRBV6-6 with TRBJ2-1; TRBD2 is a possible D gene (5 bases). Germline V gives CDR1 MNHNY, CDR2 SVGAGI (reference sequence). The CDR3 contains 14 residues. Trimming left V 11 bases short and J 0 bases short, with 14 bases between. This CDR3 is CAVSAGSSYNEQFF. The CDR3 coding sequence is TGTGCCGTTTCGGCGGGTAGCTCCTACAATGAGCAGTTCTTC.

In its sample, this clonotype was seen once. The chain carries TRBV29-1 and TRBJ2-1; tentatively, D is TRBD1 or TRBD2 (5 bases each). The CDR3 extends over 15 amino acids. Germline V gene data show CDR1 as SQVTM and CDR2 as ANQGSEA. Between the trimmed V and J ends, which lost 4 bases and 2 bases, there was a span of 15 bases. The CDR3 DNA sequence: TGCAGCGTTGCCCCAGGGAGTCCAACCTACAATGAGCAGTTCTTC. Translation gives CSVAPGSPTYNEQFF.

J is TRBJ2-7 and V is TRBV4-3; D is ambiguous. The CDR3 has 13 amino acids. Trimming shortened V by 4 bases and J by 0 bases, and 7 bases separated the two germline ends. From germline, CDR1 is LGHNA and CDR2 YSLEER. The CDR3 spells CASSLTISYEQYF. In DNA form, the CDR3 reads TGCGCCAGCAGCCTAACTATCTCCTACGAGCAGTACTTC.

The chain combines TRBV7-9 with TRBJ2-4; D not certain. This CDR3 is built from 16 residues. CDR1 is SEHNR, CDR2 FQNEAQ, per germline (reference sequence). V was pared by 5 bases and J by 0 bases, with 14 bases between. CDR3 coding DNA: TGTGCCAGCAGCCCCAGGCTGGGTTTAGCCAAAAACATTCAGTACTTC. Amino acid sequence: CASSPRLGLAKNIQYF.

The chain combines TRBV10-3 with TRBJ2-6; 7 bases are a match to TRBD1. The ends lost 2 bases at V and 1 base at J; junction bases unmatched: 5. Germline-derived CDR1 and CDR2 are ENHRY and SYGVKD. The length of the CDR3 is 17 residues. Here the CDR3 reads CAISERTGSSGANVLTF. The CDR3 coding sequence is TGTGCCATCAGTGAGAGGACAGGTTCTTCTGGGGCCAACGTCCTGACTTTC.

For the CDR3, the DNA is TGCAGCGTTGAAGATTACGATTCCGGGACAGAAGACTATGGCTACACCTTC. It encodes CSVEDYDSGTEDYGYTF. J is TRBJ1-2 and V is TRBV29-1; 7 bases are shared with TRBD1. The CDR3 consists of 17 residues. After removal of 0 bases from V and 3 bases from J, the junction contained 13 bases not matched to a gene. Looked up from germline, CDR1 is SQVTM and CDR2 is ANQGSEA.